These 17 T cell receptor beta chains came from one sample sequenced in a study of blood T cell repertoires in COVID-19. Assay: immunoSEQ multiplex PCR; the TCRdb copy retains only in-frame clones and omits some. In the table there are 65,000 to 70,000 clones, 80% to 90% of which are singletons. Sequencing was performed on peripheral blood. Receptors originate from an older woman with acute or convalescent COVID-19.

The chain has TRBV3-1 (or the pseudogene TRBV3-2) and TRBJ1-3; tentatively, D is TRBD1 (5 bases). The CDR3 has 14 amino acids. Deletions cut 7 bases from V and 4 bases from J, with 14 bases between. Per the germline V gene, CDR1 is LGHDT and CDR2 is YNNKEL (reference sequence). CDR3 sequence: CASTPDSYGNTIYF. The CDR3, as DNA: TGTGCCAGCACCCCTGACAGCTACGGAAACACCATATATTTT.

The gene calls are TRBV7-9 and TRBJ1-4; 11 nucleotides agree with TRBD1. This CDR3 is built from 14 residues. Per the germline V gene, CDR1 is SEHNR and CDR2 is FQNEAQ (reference sequence). J lost 6 bases, V lost 5 bases, and 2 bases had no gene match. The CDR3 coding sequence is TGTGCCAGCAGCCGGACAGGGGGCGATGAAAAACTGTTTTTT. Protein sequence: CASSRTGGDEKLFF.

The gene calls are TRBV7-3 and TRBJ1-2, with D possibly matching TRBD1 (5 bases). The V end lost 5 bases, the J end lost 5 bases, and 18 bases lay between the germline ends. The CDR3 has 15 residues. Germline V gene lookup returns CDR1 SGHTA and CDR2 FQGTGA. The CDR3 region has the DNA TGTGCCAGCAGCATCGCGGGGCCGACGGTATATGGCTACACCTTC. Translating gives CASSIAGPTVYGYTF.

This chain links TRBV5-6 with TRBJ2-6, with 7 nucleotides matching TRBD1. CDR3 size: 16 residues. V lost 4 bases and J lost 0; bases outside the gene matches: 4. CDR1 and CDR2 from the germline V gene are SGHDT and YYEEEE. The chain's CDR3 is CASSIQGISGANVLTF. CDR3 sequence (DNA): TGTGCCAGCAGCATACAGGGGATCTCTGGGGCCAACGTCCTGACTTTC.

CDR3 nucleotide sequence: TGTGCCAGCAGTCAAAATAACTATGGCTACACCTTC. It codes for CASSQNNYGYTF. J is TRBJ1-2 and V is TRBV27, with D unclear. This CDR3 has 12 amino acids. V lost 5 bases and J lost 1, with 5 bases in between. Germline loops: CDR1 MNHEY, CDR2 SMNVEV (reference sequence).

This chain connects TRBV7-3 to TRBJ1-5, with a weak D call TRBD1 (6 bases). The V gene's germline CDR1 is SGHTA and CDR2 FQGTGA. This CDR3 region has 15 residues. Trimming shortened V by 1 base and J by 3 bases, and 10 bases separated the two germline ends. The CDR3: CASSLRGGPNQPQHF. Written as DNA, the CDR3 is TGTGCCAGCAGCTTAAGAGGGGGTCCCAATCAGCCCCAGCATTTT.

The chain recombines TRBV9 with TRBJ2-7, with TRBD1 matching over 7 bases. The V gene's germline CDR1 is SGDLS and CDR2 YYNGEE. The ends lost 3 bases at V and 2 bases at J; junction bases unmatched: 11. The CDR3 extends over 16 amino acids. The CDR3 nucleotides read TGTGCCAGCAGCGAGGGAGCCGGGACAGTAACCTACGAGCAGTACTTC. Translation: CASSEGAGTVTYEQYF.

The J gene is TRBJ1-2, the V gene TRBV5-1; maybe TRBD1 (5 bases). The germline V gene encodes CDR1 SGHRS and CDR2 YFSETQ. This CDR3 has 15 residues. Trimming took 0 bases from V and 0 from J, leaving 9 bases between them. The CDR3 protein is CASSLVGPSNYGYTF. The DNA for the CDR3 is TGCGCCAGCAGCTTGGTGGGGCCATCTAACTATGGCTACACCTTC.

V gene TRBV6-5 combines with J gene TRBJ2-2; TRBD1 matches at 9 bases. From germline, CDR1 is MNHEY and CDR2 SVGAGI. The CDR3 spans 13 residues. Trimming cost V 6 bases and J 8 bases; bases outside gene matches: 4. This CDR3 reads CASRGQGWGELFF. DNA of the CDR3: TGTGCCAGCAGGGGACAGGGTTGGGGGGAGCTGTTTTTT.

V is TRBV19 and J is TRBJ1-4; no firm D call. Germline CDR1 and CDR2: LNHDA and SQIVND (reference sequence). V was pared by 7 bases and J by 4 bases, with 19 bases between. CDR3 length: 16 residues. CDR3 DNA: TGTGCCAGTACCGCTCAACCCCGTCAGTATAATGAAAAACTGTTTTTT. Translating gives CASTAQPRQYNEKLFF.

The chain links TRBV5-8 to TRBJ1-1, with 7 bases matching TRBD1. CDR1 SGHTS and CDR2 YDEGEE come from the germline V gene. The CDR3 spans 15 residues. The V segment lost 4 bases and the J segment 5 bases; nucleotides outside the gene matches: 11. This CDR3 reads CASSTLTGYVTEAFF. In DNA, the CDR3 is TGTGCCAGCAGCACCTTGACAGGGTATGTAACTGAAGCTTTCTTT.

The rearrangement uses TRBV19 and TRBJ1-5, with 8 positions matching TRBD1. Germline V gene lookup returns CDR1 LNHDA and CDR2 SQIVND (reference sequence). Unmatched junction bases numbered 11, after V lost 6 bases and J lost 4 bases. The CDR3 runs 16 residues. CDR3 in amino acids: CASRAQTGAPNQPQHF. The CDR3 region has the DNA TGTGCCAGTAGGGCCCAGACAGGGGCACCTAATCAGCCCCAGCATTTT.

The V gene is TRBV6-5, the J gene TRBJ2-5, with a weak D call TRBD2 (5 bases). The CDR3 has 14 residues. From germline, CDR1 is MNHEY and CDR2 SVGAGI. The germline V and J ends were trimmed by 2 bases and 5 bases, with 12 bases remaining between them. CDR3 sequence reads: CASSYELARETQYF. The CDR3 nucleotides read TGTGCCAGCAGTTACGAGCTAGCCCGGGAGACCCAGTACTTC.

A single count supports this clone. This sequence joins TRBV27 and TRBJ2-3, with 10 nucleotides matching TRBD1. Germline CDR1 MNHEY, CDR2 SMNVEV (reference sequence). Losses at the gene ends were 6 bases for V and 2 bases for J; bases not matched to a gene: 11. This CDR3 is 17 amino acids long. This chain's CDR3 is CASSRFAGTGVTDTQYF. The CDR3 region has the DNA TGTGCCAGCAGCCGTTTCGCCGGGACAGGGGTCACAGATACGCAGTATTTT.

The chain combines TRBV6-1 with TRBJ1-2, with 7 bases aligning to TRBD1. The CDR3 loop spans 12 amino acids. The V and J ends lost 3 bases and 9 bases, in that order; junction bases with no gene match: 4. Per the germline V gene, CDR1 is MNHNS and CDR2 is SASEGT. Written as DNA, the CDR3 is TGTGCCAGCAGTGATGGGACAGCAAGCTACACCTTC. Residues: CASSDGTASYTF.

This clone was seen just once. The chain has TRBV7-2 and TRBJ2-3; 7 bases match TRBD2. The CDR3 has 17 amino acids. After removal of 4 bases from V and 6 bases from J, the junction contained 16 bases not matched to a gene. Germline V lookup: CDR1 SGHTA, CDR2 FQGNSA. The CDR3 DNA is TGTGCCAGCAGCTACAAGGGCGGGAGTACATCAAGGGATACGCAGTATTTT. Protein sequence: CASSYKGGSTSRDTQYF.

This clone was detected a few times. The gene calls are TRBV25-1 and TRBJ1-2; a weak D match, TRBD1 (5 bases). This CDR3 is 14 amino acids long. Between the trimmed V and J ends, which lost 4 bases and 4 bases, there was a span of 13 bases. Germline CDR1 MGHDK, CDR2 SYGVNS. CDR3 bases: TGTGCCAGCAGTGCCCAGGGTTCGCTCTATGGCTACACCTTC. Amino acids: CASSAQGSLYGYTF.